Below are 3 T cell receptor beta chains sequenced from a single sample in a study of regulatory T cells in long-lasting Graves disease. Time point here: newly diagnosed GD, antithyroid drugs for less than 3 months. Generation of the TCR library employed RNA extracted from PBMCs. CDR3-region Arm-PCR and iRepertoire HTBI primers produced the TCR beta libraries. Via MiXCR, TCRdb re-called the multiplex PCR reads, giving one row per CDR3 protein. The sample includes a few hundred thousand distinct CDR3 sequences, roughly 15% seen only once; the top ten take less than 30%. These data are also associated with another study on T cells in Graves' hyperthyroidism and ophthalmopathy.

The input for sequencing was peripheral blood mononuclear cells (PBMCs), taken at new diagnosis, from a patient treated with antithyroid drugs. The receptor set was obtained from a woman aged 18-29 years with Graves disease.

This clonotype was seen a handful of times. V gene TRBV7-9 combines with J gene TRBJ2-3, with 11 bases fitting TRBD2. CDR3 length equals 15 residues. With V trimmed by 8 bases and J by 3 bases, 7 bases remained unmatched. CDR1 and CDR2 (germline): SEHNR, FQNEAQ (reference sequence). Here the CDR3 DNA reads TGTGCCAGCCAGGCTAGCGGGAGGTTTACAGATACGCAGTATTTT. It specifies CASQASGRFTDTQYF.

Many counts were recorded for this clonotype. The chain links TRBV5-1 to TRBJ2-7; weak D call: TRBD1 (5 bases). The CDR3 is 16 amino acids. In germline, CDR1 is SGHRS, CDR2 YFSETQ. The V end lost 0 bases, the J end lost 1 base, and 14 bases lay between the germline ends. CDR3 in amino acids: CASSLDQGLPSYEQYF. The CDR3 DNA sequence: TGCGCCAGCAGCTTGGATCAGGGCTTGCCTTCCTACGAGCAGTACTTC.

Of note for this clonotype: A much larger clone lies one base from this, so it may be a read error. The chain combines TRBV13 with TRBJ1-1, with a tentative D call TRBD1 (5 bases). V was clipped by 4 bases and J by 4 bases, with 16 bases between them. The CDR3 length is 15 residues. The germline V gene encodes CDR1 PRHDT and CDR2 FYEKMQ (reference sequence). The CDR3 protein is CASSSTGGLTTEAFF. CDR3 DNA sequence: TGTGCCAGCAGCTCCACGGGGGGACTGACCACTGAAGCTTTCTTT.